The next 30 T cell receptor beta chains were all read from a single sample in a study of cytomegalovirus exposure and HLA in healthy donors. PCR employed 60 Vbeta and 13 Jbeta primers. Here immunoSEQ multiplex PCR was the method, and the copy in TCRdb shows in-frame clones only, minus some. The table includes around 190,000 clones, around 83% detected once. The sample taken for sequencing was PBMCs. The source is a man aged 35 to 55 in good health and CMV-seropositive.

This clone was seen a handful of times. This CDR3 is CSVATGNTEAFF. CDR3 in DNA: TGCAGCGTTGCGACAGGGAACACTGAAGCTTTCTTT. This chain joins TRBV29-1 and TRBJ1-1, with D possibly being TRBD1 (6 bases). CDR3 length: 12 amino acids. Germline V gene data show CDR1 as SQVTM and CDR2 as ANQGSEA. The germline V and J ends were trimmed by 4 bases and 1 base, with 7 bases remaining between them.

This clone showed up just a few times. The chain carries TRBV6-6 and TRBJ1-2; D remains ambiguous. Germline-derived CDR1 and CDR2 are MNHNY and SVGAGI (reference sequence). Between the trimmed V and J ends, which lost 6 bases and 8 bases, there was a span of 13 bases. There are 12 residues in the CDR3. Here the CDR3 reads CASSPTAYGYTF. In DNA form, the CDR3 reads TGTGCCAGCAGCCCCACAGCTTACGGCTACACCTTC.

V and J are TRBV6-1 and TRBJ1-2; a possible D gene is TRBD1 (6 bases). CDR1 MNHNS and CDR2 SASEGT come from the germline V gene. The CDR3 spans 11 residues. The V end lost 6 bases, the J end lost 7 bases, and 9 bases lay between the germline ends. The CDR3 spells CASRGGAGYTF. As DNA, the CDR3 is TGTGCCAGCAGGGGGGGGGCTGGCTACACCTTC.

CDR3 DNA: TGTGCCAGCAGCGGTTCGGGTCAGCCCCAGCATTTT. Protein sequence: CASSGSGQPQHF. V gene TRBV7-9 combines with J gene TRBJ1-5; D gene unclear. Deletions cut 5 bases from V and 6 bases from J, with 8 bases between. This CDR3 spans 12 amino acids. Germline CDR1 reads SEHNR; CDR2 reads FQNEAQ (reference sequence).

The chain is built from TRBV5-1 and TRBJ1-5, with D possibly TRBD1 on 6 matching bases. Germline V gene sequence: CDR1 SGHRS, CDR2 YFSETQ. V lost 4 bases to trimming and J lost 7 bases, with 12 bases between them. The CDR3 contains 13 residues. The CDR3 nucleotides read TGCGCCAGCAGCGGGGGGGCAGGGCAGCCCCAGCATTTT. Protein sequence: CASSGGAGQPQHF.

This chain links TRBV30 with TRBJ1-3, with D unclear. The CDR3 sequence is 13 residues long. Germline CDR1 and CDR2: GTSNPN and SVGIG (reference sequence). Trimming took off 1 base at V and 4 bases at J, with 8 bases between the two ends. For the CDR3, the DNA is TGTGCCTGGAGTGATAGCTGGGGAAACACCATATATTTT. Translated: CAWSDSWGNTIYF.

The CDR3 region is CASSIDGRNYGYTF. For the CDR3, the DNA is TGTGCCAGTAGTATAGATGGCCGCAACTATGGCTACACCTTC. The chain links TRBV19 to TRBJ1-2; D uncertain. The length of the CDR3 is 14 residues. The germline V and J ends were trimmed by 0 bases and 2 bases, with 7 bases remaining between them. CDR1 is LNHDA, CDR2 SQIVND, per germline (reference sequence).

The chain joins TRBV5-4 to TRBJ2-1, with TRBD2 as a possible D gene (5 bases). CDR3 length: 15 amino acids. Trimming took off 0 bases at V and 8 bases at J, with 15 bases between the two ends. Germline V gene lookup returns CDR1 SGHNT and CDR2 YYREEE (reference sequence). The CDR3 bases are TGTGCCAGCAGCTTGGGGACTGGTCTAAGGGATGAGCAGTTCTTC. Protein sequence: CASSLGTGLRDEQFF.

Details on this clone: This sample includes further DNA sequences coding for the same CDR3. The J gene is TRBJ2-2, the V gene TRBV4-1; weak D call: TRBD1 (5 bases). The CDR3 loop spans 13 amino acids. Looked up from germline, CDR1 is MGHRA and CDR2 is YSYEKL. The V end was cut by 2 bases, the J end by 5 bases, with 6 bases between. CDR3 sequence reads: CASSQQGTGELFF. The CDR3 DNA sequence: TGCGCCAGCAGCCAACAGGGAACCGGGGAGCTGTTTTTT.

V gene TRBV11-3 combines with J gene TRBJ2-7; tentatively, D is TRBD2 (5 bases). Germline CDR1 SGHNT, CDR2 YENEEA. V was trimmed by 2 bases and J by 2 bases, leaving 7 bases between them. The CDR3 runs to 13 residues. CDR3 in DNA: TGTGCCAGCAGCTTATCGGGGACCTACGAGCAGTACTTC. Its translation: CASSLSGTYEQYF.

The rearrangement joins TRBV11-3 to TRBJ2-5; the match to TRBD1 covers 9 bases. This CDR3 comprises 18 residues. V dropped 3 bases and J dropped 1; count of bases not matched to a gene: 12. Per germline, CDR1 SGHNT and CDR2 YENEEA. The CDR3 is CASSLGPGQGRGQETQYF. CDR3 bases: TGTGCCAGCAGCTTGGGGCCGGGACAGGGAAGGGGCCAAGAGACCCAGTACTTC.

The CDR3 region is CASSRDSNTGELFF. CDR3 DNA sequence: TGCGCCAGCAGCCGGGACAGTAACACCGGGGAGCTGTTTTTT. This sequence joins TRBV5-1 and TRBJ2-2; 7 bases match TRBD1. The CDR3 is 14 amino acids. V lost 4 bases and J lost 2; bases outside the gene matches: 2. Germline V CDR1 and CDR2: SGHRS, YFSETQ. The full variable domain, in which reference TRBV5-1 and TRBJ2-2 provide the parts outside the CDR3, is KAGVTQTPRYLIKTRGQQVTLSCSPISGHRSVSWYQQTPGQGLQFLFEYFSETQRNKGNFPGRFSGRQFSNSRSEMNVSTLELGDSALYLCASSRDSNTGELFFGEGSRLTVL.

This clone showed up just once. The chain couples TRBV2 to TRBJ1-5; tentative D call: TRBD1 (5 bases). The germline V gene encodes CDR1 SNHLY and CDR2 FYNNEI. The CDR3 sequence is 15 residues long. Trimming took 3 bases from V and 2 from J, leaving 11 bases between them. CDR3 region: CASSEEGAGNQPQHF. CDR3 DNA: TGTGCCAGCAGTGAGGAAGGGGCGGGCAATCAGCCCCAGCATTTT.

The V and J genes are TRBV12-5 and TRBJ2-1; 10 bases are a match to TRBD2. CDR3 length: 17 amino acids. V trimming: 2 bases; J trimming: 6 bases; junction bases outside the gene matches: 10. The V gene's germline CDR1 is LGHNT and CDR2 FRNRAP. CDR3: CASGLPRLAGVVNEQFF. The CDR3 DNA follows: TGTGCTAGTGGTTTGCCACGTCTAGCGGGAGTAGTCAATGAGCAGTTCTTC.

The gene calls are TRBV7-9 and TRBJ2-1, with D maybe TRBD2 (5 bases). V shed 3 bases and J shed 2 bases, with 11 bases lying between them. CDR1 is SEHNR and CDR2 is FQNEAQ in the germline V gene (reference sequence). The CDR3 extends over 15 amino acids. Here the CDR3 reads CASSLGSGTYNEQFF. For the CDR3, the DNA is TGTGCCAGCAGCTTGGGATCCGGGACCTACAATGAGCAGTTCTTC. Based on the CDR3 plus reference TRBV7-9 and TRBJ2-1, the full variable domain is DTGVSQNPRHKITKRGQNVTFRCDPISEHNRLYWYRQTLGQGPEFLTYFQNEAQLEKSRLLSDRFSAERPKGSFSTLEIQRTEQGDSAMYLCASSLGSGTYNEQFFGPGTRLTVL.

This CDR3 reads CASSVEPGVAKNIQYF. CDR3 in DNA: TGTGCCAGCAGCGTAGAACCCGGGGTAGCCAAAAACATTCAGTACTTC. The chain has TRBV9 and TRBJ2-4, with D possibly matching TRBD2 (5 bases). CDR3 length equals 16 residues. Germline CDR1 and CDR2: SGDLS and YYNGEE. V lost 0 bases to trimming and J lost 0 bases, with 10 bases between them.

The chain employs TRBV4-2 and TRBJ2-7; 7 nucleotides line up with TRBD2. Per the germline V gene, CDR1 is LGHNA and CDR2 is YNFKEQ. CDR3 length equals 15 residues. The J segment lost 0 bases and the V segment lost 1 base, leaving 3 bases of the junction unmatched. The DNA of the CDR3 is TGTGCCAGCAGCCAAGGAGCGGGGAGCTCCTACGAGCAGTACTTC. As protein: CASSQGAGSSYEQYF.

The chain combines TRBV6-5 with TRBJ2-7; D perhaps matches TRBD2 (5 bases). Germline V CDR1 and CDR2: MNHEY, SVGAGI. This CDR3 has 14 amino acids. V was pared by 2 bases and J by 3 bases, with 11 bases between. The CDR3 region has the DNA TGTGCCAGCAGTTACCGGGGAGTCCACTACGAGCAGTACTTC. The encoded protein is CASSYRGVHYEQYF.

This sequence joins TRBV15 and TRBJ1-1, with D possibly being TRBD1 (5 bases). CDR1 and CDR2 (germline): LNHNV, YYDKDF (reference sequence). Trimming stripped 5 bases from V and 2 bases from J, with 9 bases between. CDR3 length: 13 residues. Written as DNA, the CDR3 is TGTGCCACCAGCCTCAGGGTTAACACTGAAGCTTTCTTT. This encodes CATSLRVNTEAFF.

This sequence joins TRBV12-5 and TRBJ2-1; 11 positions match TRBD2. Unmatched junction bases numbered 4, after V lost 0 bases and J lost 9 bases. This CDR3 has 15 residues. Germline V CDR1 and CDR2: LGHNT, FRNRAP. Here the CDR3 reads CASGLVTSGSVEQFF. The CDR3 DNA reads as TGTGCTAGTGGTTTGGTAACTAGCGGGAGCGTTGAGCAGTTCTTC.

The chain links TRBV7-2 to TRBJ2-7; TRBD2 matches at 11 bases. This CDR3 contains 16 residues. The V gene's germline CDR1 is SGHTA and CDR2 FQGNSA. V gave up 6 bases and J gave up 0 bases; unmatched junction bases: 7. CDR3 DNA: TGTGCCAGCAGTTGGACTAGCGGGCCGAGCTCCTACGAGCAGTACTTC. This sequence encodes CASSWTSGPSSYEQYF.

This chain uses TRBV19 with TRBJ1-1; TRBD1 might be the D (6 bases). Germline V gives CDR1 LNHDA, CDR2 SQIVND (reference sequence). The CDR3 is 14 amino acids. V shed 5 bases and J shed 2 bases, with 12 bases lying between them. This CDR3 reads CASSAYRVNTEAFF. In DNA form, the CDR3 reads TGTGCCAGTAGTGCCTACAGGGTTAACACTGAAGCTTTCTTT.

The V gene is TRBV9, the J gene TRBJ2-1; D perhaps matches TRBD1 (5 bases). This CDR3 contains 13 residues. V was pared by 4 bases and J by 1 base, with 6 bases between. Per the germline V gene, CDR1 is SGDLS and CDR2 is YYNGEE. CDR3 in amino acids: CASSRGSYNEQFF. The CDR3 DNA is TGTGCCAGCAGCAGGGGTTCCTACAATGAGCAGTTCTTC.

As DNA, the CDR3 is TGTGCCAGCAGATCAGGGATCGGAGGCTACACCTTC. It is translated as CASRSGIGGYTF. The chain joins TRBV6-5 to TRBJ1-2; D may be TRBD1 (5 bases). This CDR3 has 12 amino acids. Germline CDR1 MNHEY, CDR2 SVGAGI. Trimming removed 6 bases at V and 8 bases at J, with 13 bases between.

The rearrangement joins TRBV5-6 to TRBJ2-1; tentatively, D is TRBD2 (6 bases). V was trimmed by 4 bases and J by 4 bases, leaving 15 bases between them. The CDR3 is 15 amino acids. CDR1 SGHDT and CDR2 YYEEEE come from the germline V gene. The CDR3, as DNA: TGTGCCAGCAGCGGAAAGGAGGGCCCATACAATGAGCAGTTCTTC. This translates into CASSGKEGPYNEQFF.

The CDR3 spells CASSQGVSSYEQYF. CDR3 DNA sequence: TGTGCCAGCAGCCAGGGGGTGAGCTCCTACGAGCAGTACTTC. The chain has TRBV7-2 and TRBJ2-7; 7 nucleotides align to TRBD1. The CDR3 is 14 residues long. The germline CDR1 and CDR2 sequences are SGHTA and FQGNSA. V lost 5 bases and J lost 0; bases outside the gene matches: 4.

The gene calls are TRBV5-1 and TRBJ1-2, with a possible D match to TRBD1 (6 bases). This CDR3 spans 15 amino acids. From germline, CDR1 is SGHRS and CDR2 YFSETQ. V was pared by 4 bases and J by 4 bases, with 17 bases between. The CDR3, as DNA: TGCGCCAGCAGCCCGCCCCGGGACAATGGCTATGGCTACACCTTC. Its protein is CASSPPRDNGYGYTF. The variable domain in full, completed from reference TRBV5-1 and TRBJ1-2, reads KAGVTQTPRYLIKTRGQQVTLSCSPISGHRSVSWYQQTPGQGLQFLFEYFSETQRNKGNFPGRFSGRQFSNSRSEMNVSTLELGDSALYLCASSPPRDNGYGYTFGSGTRLTVV.

This rearrangement joins TRBV11-2 to TRBJ1-2; 7 bases match TRBD1. This CDR3 is 16 amino acids long. Per the germline V gene, CDR1 is SGHAT and CDR2 is FQNNGV. With 0 bases clipped from V and 4 bases from J, the junction kept 8 bases outside the gene matches. This chain's CDR3 is CASSLDRTGSSYGYTF. CDR3 DNA sequence: TGTGCCAGCAGCTTAGATAGGACAGGAAGCTCCTATGGCTACACCTTC.

The genes are TRBV10-3 and TRBJ2-5; the match to TRBD1 covers 7 bases. The length of the CDR3 is 15 residues. The junction had 11 bases not matched to a gene; V was cut back by 6 bases and J by 4 bases. Germline V gene data show CDR1 as ENHRY and CDR2 as SYGVKD. DNA for the CDR3: TGTGCCATCAGGAGTGGAGTAGGGGGCGGAGAGACCCAGTACTTC. It encodes CAIRSGVGGGETQYF.

This chain links TRBV5-6 with TRBJ2-3; maybe TRBD2 (7 bases). This CDR3 comprises 14 residues. Trimming removed 1 base from V and 7 bases from J, with 13 bases in between. Germline lookup yields CDR1 SGHDT and CDR2 YYEEEE. The CDR3 region has the DNA TGTGCCAGCAGCTTGATACAGGGAGGGTATACGCAGTATTTT. This translates into CASSLIQGGYTQYF.